These 3 T cell receptor beta chains originate from one sample sequenced in a study of blood T cells in healthy people across ages. A second roughly 6 to 11 cycle PCR used barcoded and J-beta primers. MiXCR, applied by TCRdb to the 5' RACE reads, yields one record per CDR3 protein. The sample consists of 700,000 or so distinct CDR3 sequences, 22% of them appearing once. The specimen was blood. The receptor set was obtained from a man aged 70 or older in good health.

This chain joins TRBV5-1 and TRBJ2-5, with 11 bases fitting TRBD2. The tail of the sequence fits TRBJ2-1 better, so the J call may be wrong. This CDR3 spans 15 amino acids. Germline V CDR1 and CDR2: SGHRS, YFSETQ. CDR3 sequence reads: CASSYIAGGTNEQFF. Written as DNA, the CDR3 is TGCGCCAGCAGCTACATAGCGGGAGGGACGAATGAGCAGTTCTTC.

This clonotype was counted at least ten times. V and J are TRBV29-1 and TRBJ1-2; 9 positions agree with TRBD1. The CDR3 spans 13 residues. The ends lost 6 bases at V and 7 bases at J; junction bases unmatched: 9. Per the germline V gene, CDR1 is SQVTM and CDR2 is ANQGSEA. DNA of the CDR3: TGCAGCGTCCGGACAGGGGAAAGTGTTGGCTACACCTTC. Translated: CSVRTGESVGYTF.

In this sample, this clonotype turned up a few times. CDR3 coding DNA: TGTGCCAGCAGTTACCGGAGGAGAACAGATACGCAGTATTTT. Translation: CASSYRRRTDTQYF. The V call is TRBV6-8, the J call TRBJ2-3, with a tentative D call TRBD2 (5 bases). The germline V and J ends were trimmed by 2 bases and 3 bases, with 9 bases remaining between them. This CDR3 has 14 residues. Per the germline V gene, CDR1 is MNHGY and CDR2 is SAAAGT.